This T cell receptor beta chain appears in the sequencing data of a study of T cells in Graves' hyperthyroidism and ophthalmopathy (dated by TCRdb to the late 2010s). At the level of the whole study: Peripheral blood was sampled at the time of initial diagnosis, prior to any treatment. To identify distinguishing TCR V-J signatures, a discovery cohort of about 100 patients was used, comprising some 45 with Graves' ophthalmopathy and around 60 with stable Graves' hyperthyroidism. Prospective prediction of ophthalmopathy was tested in an independent validation cohort consisting of some 19 hyperthyroidism patients and approximately 16 patients who later progressed to ophthalmopathy. The 75 to 100 discovery patients were randomly split 7:3 into training and test sets. In addition, the study compared T-cell repertoires in thyroid tissue and in blood from several Graves' hyperthyroidism patients. After sampling, hyperthyroidism patients received methimazole starting at 30 mg daily, and ophthalmopathy patients received high-dose intravenous methylprednisolone. According to the paper, TCR Vbeta CDR3 sequencing was carried out on some 130 peripheral blood samples, which came from fewer than 50 ophthalmopathy, 75 or so hyperthyroidism and some 17 progressor patients. Here is what the overall study found, with its caveats: During validation, the model predicted progression to ophthalmopathy a median of around six months ahead of onset, with approximately 71% sensitivity and around 72% specificity. Most expanded thyroid clonotypes (frequency above 0.001) were also detected in blood, suggesting blood repertoires may reflect thyroid immune responses. Sample size was not statistically predetermined, and blinding of investigators to group allocation was not performed. A 13 V-J signature model separated ophthalmopathy from stable hyperthyroidism, with about 88% sensitivity and 81.08% specificity in cross-validation and 80%/75% in testing.

Many counts were recorded for this clonotype. Its antigen is still unknown. No much larger clone is present one base from it, and per-base qualities are unavailable. The TCR beta CDR3 regions were amplified from the RNA transcripts. A first-round RT-PCR of the TCR CDR3 used the HTBI primer set with the Qiagen OneStep RT-PCR kit. A second multiplex PCR round built the libraries, followed by size selection and purification. Paired-end sequencing of the libraries was performed with 100 bp reads on an Illumina HiSeq2000. In the source study's methods: Raw data were processed with SOAPnuke, discarding reads with adapters, uncalled bases, mean Phred below 15, or no exact constant-primer or identifier match. High-quality paired reads were merged with COPE v1.2.5, and unique nucleotide sequences were defined as clonotypes. MiTCR v1.1 was used to align clonotypes to the IMGT TRBV, TRBD and TRBJ reference segments. The analysis included only V-J combinations with a frequency above 0.0001, which together covered over 98% of the repertoires. A TCS score was defined as the ratio of F50 (clonal expansion) to E x V (chaos), with BLOSUM62-based TCRdist applied between CDR3 peptides within each V-J. Welch's t-statistics and random forest reduced roughly 500 V-J features to roughly 13, which were used in a naive Bayes classifier (R e1071). TCRdb reworked the public reads: Q25 trimming with fastp, MiXCR clone assembly, productive beta chains retained. Identical CDR3 proteins give one entry, which carries the most common genes and DNA. The V and J calls and clone size are TCRdb's, not the authors'. The sample records around 450,000 distinct CDR3 sequences, approximately 15% of which are singletons. The top ten clonotypes cover around 7.3% of the sample.

A patient counted as having stable Graves' hyperthyroidism if no progression to ophthalmopathy occurred over 18 months of follow-up. Hyperthyroidism patients were newly diagnosed, had a disease duration of under 2 months, and were aged 18 to 65 years. Any patient with an uncontrolled infection, another autoimmune disease, pregnancy or lactation was excluded. Diagnoses were based on clinical symptoms, serum thyroxine and TRAb, thyroid ultrasound and orbital computed tomography. PBMCs were separated from approximately 9.9 ml of fresh peripheral blood using Ficoll-Paque density gradient centrifugation. Total RNA was extracted with Trizol reagent, and quality was checked on an Agilent 2100 Bioanalyzer. Trimming takes 3 bases from V and 1 base from J, and the germline ends sit 7 bases apart. The CDR3 starts with the cysteine, ends with the phenylalanine, and has 13 residues. The DNA shown is the 39-base CDR3, in frame from base 1. From the germline V gene, CDR1 is SGHRS and CDR2 is YFSETQ.

This sequence was found in a woman between 18 and 29 years old with Graves' hyperthyroidism. Recombination linked TRBV5-1 to TRBJ1-1; confidence is insufficient to name the D gene. Sequencing was done on a sample of blood. This receptor has the CDR3 CASSWRRNTEAFF. The nucleotides are TGCGCCAGCAGCTGGAGGAGGAACACTGAAGCTTTCTTT.